This record covers a single TCR beta chain. Antigen specificity is unknown. The CDR3 has 16 residues. V was pared by 6 bases and J by 4 bases, with 11 bases of the junction left unmatched. Germline V gene data show CDR1 as MDHEN and CDR2 as SYDVKM. This sample is part of a study of shared clonotypes between healthy human individuals. Source study methods: ImmunoSEQ only sent back junction sequences with no quality scores, so filtering was done differently. The protocol was immunoSEQ multiplex PCR, while the TCRdb copy is restricted to in-frame clones and leaves out a portion. The DNA was the basis for D and trimming; V, J and clone size are from that table. The sample lists 2 million to 2.5 million clones, 85% to 95% seen once, with 0.3% to 0.45% in the top ten. Study results and caveats: In having few donors, the study represented limited genetic and exposure-history diversity. A generally larger estimated richness was seen in naive subsets than in memory subsets. The authors expected sequencing depth to affect clonotype sharing among donors.

V gene TRBV28 combines with J gene TRBJ1-3; 8 bases align to TRBD1. Sample: naive CD4+ T cells from PBMCs. Subset noted: CD45RA+ positively selected. The receptor was derived from a man younger than 30 in good health. Some clones in this sample may be carry-over from other donors' samples. The CDR3 nucleotides read TGTGCCAGCAGCTCAGGTGGACAGGGCTTCGGAAACACCATATATTTT. This translates into CASSSGGQGFGNTIYF.